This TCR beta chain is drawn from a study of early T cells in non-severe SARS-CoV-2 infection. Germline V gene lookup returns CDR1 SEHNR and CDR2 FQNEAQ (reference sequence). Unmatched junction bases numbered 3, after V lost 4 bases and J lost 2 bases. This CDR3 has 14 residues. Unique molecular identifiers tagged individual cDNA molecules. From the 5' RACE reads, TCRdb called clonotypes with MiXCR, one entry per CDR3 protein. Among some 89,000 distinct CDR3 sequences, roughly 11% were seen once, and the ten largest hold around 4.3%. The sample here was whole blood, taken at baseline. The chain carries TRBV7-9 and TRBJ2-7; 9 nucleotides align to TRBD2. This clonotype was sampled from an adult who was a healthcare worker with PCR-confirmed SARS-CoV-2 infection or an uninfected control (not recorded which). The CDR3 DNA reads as TGTGCCAGCAGCTCGACTAGCGGCACCTACGAGCAGTACTTC. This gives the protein CASSSTSGTYEQYF.